This T cell receptor (beta chain) was sequenced for a study of T cell changes during pregnancy in multiple sclerosis. Germline assignment: CDR1 MDHEN and CDR2 SYDVKM. The CDR3 contains 13 residues. V was cut by 3 bases and J by 12 bases, with 15 bases left in between. Method: immunoSEQ multiplex PCR; TCRdb's copy keeps in-frame clones and lacks some. The top ten clones hold about 3.9% of a sample with around 30,000 clones, about nine tenths of them seen once. The rearrangement joins TRBV28 to TRBJ2-1; D may be TRBD2 (5 bases). Sequencing was performed on CD8+ T cells from peripheral blood mononuclear cells, taken in the second trimester of pregnancy. The clonotype was recovered from a female donor with multiple sclerosis, enrolled in a pregnancy study. The CDR3 spells CASSFSEADGQFF. CDR3 DNA: TGTGCCAGCAGTTTCTCGGAGGCCGACGGGCAGTTCTTC.